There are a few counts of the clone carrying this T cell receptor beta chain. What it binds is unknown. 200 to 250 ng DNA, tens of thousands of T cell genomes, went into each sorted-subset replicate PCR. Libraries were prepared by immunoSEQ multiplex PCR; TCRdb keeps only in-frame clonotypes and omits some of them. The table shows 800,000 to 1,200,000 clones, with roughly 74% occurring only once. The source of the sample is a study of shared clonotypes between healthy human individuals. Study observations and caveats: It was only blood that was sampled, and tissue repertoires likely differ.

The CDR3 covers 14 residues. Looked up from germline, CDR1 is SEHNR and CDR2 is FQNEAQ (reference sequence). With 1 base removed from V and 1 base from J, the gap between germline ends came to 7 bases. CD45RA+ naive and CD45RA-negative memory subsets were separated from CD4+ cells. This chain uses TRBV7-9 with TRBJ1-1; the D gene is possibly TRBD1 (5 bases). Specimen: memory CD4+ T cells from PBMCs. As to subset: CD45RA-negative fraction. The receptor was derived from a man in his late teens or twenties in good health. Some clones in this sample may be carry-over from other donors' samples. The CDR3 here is CASSLDTGNTEAFF. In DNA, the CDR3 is TGTGCCAGCAGCTTAGACACAGGGAACACTGAAGCTTTCTTT.